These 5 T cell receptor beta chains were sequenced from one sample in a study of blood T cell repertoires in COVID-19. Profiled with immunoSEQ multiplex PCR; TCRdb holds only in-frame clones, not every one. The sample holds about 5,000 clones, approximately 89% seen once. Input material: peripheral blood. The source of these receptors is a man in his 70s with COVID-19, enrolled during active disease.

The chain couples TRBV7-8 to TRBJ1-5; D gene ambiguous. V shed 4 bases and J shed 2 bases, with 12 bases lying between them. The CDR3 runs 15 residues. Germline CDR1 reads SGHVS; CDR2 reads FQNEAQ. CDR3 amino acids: CASSSPLGGNQPQHF. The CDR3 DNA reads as TGTGCCAGCAGCTCCCCCCTCGGAGGCAATCAGCCCCAGCATTTT.

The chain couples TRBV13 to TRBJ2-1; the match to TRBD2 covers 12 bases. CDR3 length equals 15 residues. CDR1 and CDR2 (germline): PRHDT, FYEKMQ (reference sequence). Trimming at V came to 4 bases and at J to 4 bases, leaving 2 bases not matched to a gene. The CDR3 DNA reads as TGTGCCAGCAGCTCACTAGCGGGGGGATACAATGAGCAGTTCTTC. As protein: CASSSLAGGYNEQFF.

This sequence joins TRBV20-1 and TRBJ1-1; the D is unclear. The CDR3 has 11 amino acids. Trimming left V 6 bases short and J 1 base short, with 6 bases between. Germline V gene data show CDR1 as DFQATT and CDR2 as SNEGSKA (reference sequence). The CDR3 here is CSAVENTEAFF. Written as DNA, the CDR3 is TGCAGTGCCGTAGAGAACACTGAAGCTTTCTTT.

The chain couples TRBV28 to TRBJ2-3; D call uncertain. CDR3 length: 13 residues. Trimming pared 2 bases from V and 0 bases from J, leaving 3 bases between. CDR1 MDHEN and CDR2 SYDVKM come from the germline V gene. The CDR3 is CASSLGSTDTQYF. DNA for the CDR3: TGTGCCAGCAGTTTAGGCAGCACAGATACGCAGTATTTT.

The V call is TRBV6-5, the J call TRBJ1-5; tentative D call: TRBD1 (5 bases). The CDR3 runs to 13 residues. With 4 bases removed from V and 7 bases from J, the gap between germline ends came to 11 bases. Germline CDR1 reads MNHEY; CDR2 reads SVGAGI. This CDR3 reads CASSWGPTQPQHF. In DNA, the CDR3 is TGTGCCAGCAGTTGGGGCCCTACACAGCCCCAGCATTTT.